This T cell receptor beta chain emerged from a study of CD8+CD57+ T cells in acquired aplastic anemia. Profiling of TCR beta VDJ combinations and CDR3 sequences used genomic DNA as template. From the reads, TCRdb called clonotypes with MiXCR, one entry per CDR3 protein. Found here are over 150,000 distinct CDR3 sequences, about 60% of them singletons; the top ten hold approximately 40%. This CDR3 has 15 amino acids. Germline loops: CDR1 SEHNR, CDR2 FQNEAQ (reference sequence). V shed 3 bases and J 2 bases; nucleotides not matched to a gene: 2. Only patients with CD8+CD57+ cell expansion on flow cytometry were chosen for sequencing.

J is TRBJ2-7 and V is TRBV7-9, with TRBD2 identical over 12 bases. The sequencing sample was made of sorted CD4+, CD8+, or CD8+CD57+ T cells (not recorded which) from PBMCs. The sequence was obtained from a human donor with aplastic anemia. CDR3 bases: TGTGCCAGCAGCTTGCGGACTAGCGGGGCCTACGAGCAGTACTTC. This translates into CASSLRTSGAYEQYF.